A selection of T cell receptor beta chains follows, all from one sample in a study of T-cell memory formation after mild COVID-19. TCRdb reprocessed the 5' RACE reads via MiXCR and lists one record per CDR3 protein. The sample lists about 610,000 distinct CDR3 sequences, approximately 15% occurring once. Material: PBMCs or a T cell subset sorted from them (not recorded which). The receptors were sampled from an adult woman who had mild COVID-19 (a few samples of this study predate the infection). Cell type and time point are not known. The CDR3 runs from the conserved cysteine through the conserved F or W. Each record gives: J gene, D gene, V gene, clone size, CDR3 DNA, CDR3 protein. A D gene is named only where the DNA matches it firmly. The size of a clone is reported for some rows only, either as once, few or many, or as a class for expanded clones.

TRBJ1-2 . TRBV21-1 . TGTGCCAGCAGCCCCCCGGTTAGCTTTTATGGCTACACCTTC CASSPPVSFYGYTF
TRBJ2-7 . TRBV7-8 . TGTGCCAGCAGCCACCCGGGACATTCCTTCGAGCAGTACTTC CASSHPGHSFEQYF
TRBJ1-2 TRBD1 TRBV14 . TGTGCCAGCAGCCAAGTCGGGACAGCAGCCGGCGGGGACTATGGCTACACCTTC CASSQVGTAAGGDYGYTF
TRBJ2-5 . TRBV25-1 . TGTGCCAGCTCACGTCCTAACCCTCAAGAGACCCAGTACTTC CASSRPNPQETQYF
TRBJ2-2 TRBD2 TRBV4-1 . TGCGCCAGCAGCCAAGATATAATAGCGGGAACAACCTCGTCCGGGGGGACCGGGGAGCTGTTTTTT CASSQDIIAGTTSSGGTGELFF
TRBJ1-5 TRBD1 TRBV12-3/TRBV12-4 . TGTGCCAGCAGTCCCGACAGGGGATCGCGTGGCAATCAGCCCCAGCATTTT CASSPDRGSRGNQPQHF
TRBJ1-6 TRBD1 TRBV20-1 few TGCAGTGCCTCTAATCGGGACAGTAGAAATTCACCCCTCCACTTT CSASNRDSRNSPLHF
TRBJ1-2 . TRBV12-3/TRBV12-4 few TGTGCCAGCAGTTTTGGGGACTATGGCTACACCTTC CASSFGDYGYTF
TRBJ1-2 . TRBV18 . TGTGCCAGCTCACCTGAACAGGGTTTCAACTATGGCTACACCTTC CASSPEQGFNYGYTF
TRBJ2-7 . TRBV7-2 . TGTGCCAGCAGCTTACGGTACCGGGGGTCCCACGAGCAGTACTTC CASSLRYRGSHEQYF
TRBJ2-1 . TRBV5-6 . TGTGCCAGCAGACGATCCCCTACTAGAAGAGGGTCCTACAATGAGCAGTTCTTC CASRRSPTRRGSYNEQFF
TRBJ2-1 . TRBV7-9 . TGTGCCAGCAGCCCCCGAGGGTGGACAGACGAAAGTAAAGCCAACAATGAGCAGTTCTTC CASSPRGWTDESKANNEQFF
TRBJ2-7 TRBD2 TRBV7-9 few TGTGCCAGCAGCTTACAGGCTAGCGGCTCCTCCTACGAGCAGTACTTC CASSLQASGSSYEQYF
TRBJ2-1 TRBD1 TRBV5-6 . TGTGCCAGCAGCTTGGATGCTACAGGGGGCGATGAGCAGTTCTTC CASSLDATGGDEQFF
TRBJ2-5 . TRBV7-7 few TGTGCCAGCAGCTTTGGGGGCCTCCAAGAGACCCAGTACTTC CASSFGGLQETQYF